This T cell receptor (beta chain) was sequenced in a study of T-cell reconstitution after alpha-beta-depleted transplantation in children. Study observations and caveats: Several hundred graft clones that had expanded were reportedly the source of alpha-beta T cells about two months after transplant. Fresh T-cell production supplied most of the T-cell counts and diversity seen one year after transplant. Surviving recipient T cells and thymic progenitors produced the high day-60 TCRbeta diversity seen in some patients.

For TCRbeta, the library was prepared with unique molecular identifiers. TCRdb independently ran MiXCR on the PCR reads; one entry per CDR3 protein. The sample carries approximately 150,000 distinct CDR3 sequences, around 8.8% recorded once. CDR3 length equals 14 residues. The germline V gene has CDR1 DFQATT and CDR2 SNEGSKA (reference sequence). Trimming pared 6 bases from V and 1 base from J, leaving 13 bases between. In its sample, this clonotype was seen many times. Antigen: not known. Specimen: PBMCs, mostly from graft donor cells, collected 180 days after TCRalphabeta/CD19-depleted stem cell transplant. The origin of this receptor is a female patient between 2 and 15 years old who had a stem cell transplant for congenital amegakaryocytic thrombocytopenia, so the T cells may come from the graft donor. The chain recombines TRBV20-1 with TRBJ2-4; D is undetermined. The CDR3 DNA reads as TGCAGTGCCGGATCCCTTTACGCCAAAAACATTCAGTACTTC. This encodes CSAGSLYAKNIQYF.